This T cell receptor (beta chain) was captured in a study of shared clonotypes between healthy human individuals. Study-level points and caveats: Clonotype sharing across four donors was observed for around 5% of naive CD4 clonotypes. Tissues were not sampled, only blood, and their repertoires likely differ. Generation probabilities were higher for clonotypes shared across all four sorted-subset donors than for unshared ones.

Per germline, CDR1 MDHEN and CDR2 SYDVKM. CDR3 length: 14 amino acids. V was pared by 7 bases and J by 3 bases, with 4 bases of the junction left unmatched. A word on this clone: Its target is unknown.

Each subset's genomic DNA was split evenly across several immunoSEQ plates. TCRdb's copy holds only in-frame clones and misses some; the assay was immunoSEQ multiplex PCR. This sample has 2,100,000 or so clones; 90% to 97% occur once, and the top ten carry roughly 0.13%. Sequenced input: naive CD4+ T cells sorted from blood. Subset meaning: CD45RA+ positively selected. The chain is built from TRBV28 and TRBJ2-3; TRBD1 matches at 10 bases. The sequence was collected from a man between 18 and 29 years old in good health. For the CDR3, the DNA is TGTGCCAGCAAGACAGGGGGCTTTACAGATACGCAGTATTTT. Its translation: CASKTGGFTDTQYF.